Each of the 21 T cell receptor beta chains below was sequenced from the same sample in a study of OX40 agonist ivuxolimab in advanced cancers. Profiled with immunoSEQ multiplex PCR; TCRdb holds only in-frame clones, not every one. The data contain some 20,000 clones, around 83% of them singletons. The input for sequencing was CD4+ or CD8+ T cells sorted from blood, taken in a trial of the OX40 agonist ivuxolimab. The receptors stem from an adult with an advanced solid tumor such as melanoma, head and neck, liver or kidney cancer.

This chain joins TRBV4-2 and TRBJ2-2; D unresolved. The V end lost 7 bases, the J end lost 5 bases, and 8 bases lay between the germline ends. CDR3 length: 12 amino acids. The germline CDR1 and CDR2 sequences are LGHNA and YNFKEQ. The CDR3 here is CASTLGTGELFF. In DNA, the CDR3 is TGTGCCAGCACGTTGGGGACCGGGGAGCTGTTTTTT.

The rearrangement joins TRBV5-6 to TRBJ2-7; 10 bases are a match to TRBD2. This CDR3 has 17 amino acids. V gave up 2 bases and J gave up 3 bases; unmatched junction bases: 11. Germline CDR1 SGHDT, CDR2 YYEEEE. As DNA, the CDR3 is TGTGCCAGCAGCTTTCAGGGAGGACTAGCGGACTTCTACGAGCAGTACTTC. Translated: CASSFQGGLADFYEQYF.

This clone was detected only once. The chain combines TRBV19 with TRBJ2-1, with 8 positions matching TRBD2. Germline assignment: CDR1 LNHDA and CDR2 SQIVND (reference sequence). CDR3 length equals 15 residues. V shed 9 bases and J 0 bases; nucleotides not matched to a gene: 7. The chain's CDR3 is CASASGRSSYNEQFF. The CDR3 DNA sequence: TGTGCCAGCGCGAGCGGGAGAAGCTCCTACAATGAGCAGTTCTTC.

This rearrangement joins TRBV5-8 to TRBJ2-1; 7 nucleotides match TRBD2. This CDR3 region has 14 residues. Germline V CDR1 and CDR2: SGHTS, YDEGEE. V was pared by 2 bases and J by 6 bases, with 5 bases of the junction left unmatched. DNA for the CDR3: TGTGCCAGCAGCTTCGGGGGAGGGACCAATGAGCAGTTCTTC. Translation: CASSFGGGTNEQFF.

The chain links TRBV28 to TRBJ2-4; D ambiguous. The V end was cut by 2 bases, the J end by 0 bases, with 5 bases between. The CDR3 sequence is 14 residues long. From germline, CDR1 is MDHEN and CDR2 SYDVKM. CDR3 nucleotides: TGTGCCAGCAGTTTAGAGGTAGCCAAAAACATTCAGTACTTC. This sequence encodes CASSLEVAKNIQYF.

CDR3: CASRRGQSSYNSPLHF. CDR3 nucleotide sequence: TGTGCCAGCAGACGGGGACAGAGCTCCTATAATTCACCCCTCCACTTT. The rearrangement links TRBV27 to TRBJ1-6; 7 bases match TRBD1. The J segment lost 0 bases and the V segment lost 6 bases, leaving 5 bases of the junction unmatched. The germline V gene encodes CDR1 MNHEY and CDR2 SMNVEV (reference sequence). The CDR3 runs to 16 residues.

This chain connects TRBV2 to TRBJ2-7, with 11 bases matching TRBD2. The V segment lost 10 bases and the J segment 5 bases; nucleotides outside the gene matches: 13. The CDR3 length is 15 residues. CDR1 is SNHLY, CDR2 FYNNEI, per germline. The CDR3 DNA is TGTGCCACCCAGGCCCGGACTAGCGGGTGGGACGAGCAGTACTTC. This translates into CATQARTSGWDEQYF.

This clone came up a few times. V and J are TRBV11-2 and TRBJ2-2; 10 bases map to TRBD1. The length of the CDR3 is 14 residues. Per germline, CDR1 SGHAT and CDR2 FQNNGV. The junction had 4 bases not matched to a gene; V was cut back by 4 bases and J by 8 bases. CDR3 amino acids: CASSSGQGFGELFF. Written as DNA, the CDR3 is TGTGCCAGCAGCTCGGGACAGGGGTTTGGGGAGCTGTTTTTT.

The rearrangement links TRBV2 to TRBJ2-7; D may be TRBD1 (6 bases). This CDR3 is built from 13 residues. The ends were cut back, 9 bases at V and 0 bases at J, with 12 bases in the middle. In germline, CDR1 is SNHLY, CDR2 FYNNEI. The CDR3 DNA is TGTGCCAGTCTAACAGGGAGCTCCTACGAGCAGTACTTC. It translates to CASLTGSSYEQYF.

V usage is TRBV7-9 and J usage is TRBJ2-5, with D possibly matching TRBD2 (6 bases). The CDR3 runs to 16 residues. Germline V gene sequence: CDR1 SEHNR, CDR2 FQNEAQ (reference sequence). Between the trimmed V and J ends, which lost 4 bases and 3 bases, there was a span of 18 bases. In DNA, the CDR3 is TGTGCCAGCAGCTCTTACGGGGGTTCGGGGGAAGAGACCCAGTACTTC. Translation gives CASSSYGGSGEETQYF.

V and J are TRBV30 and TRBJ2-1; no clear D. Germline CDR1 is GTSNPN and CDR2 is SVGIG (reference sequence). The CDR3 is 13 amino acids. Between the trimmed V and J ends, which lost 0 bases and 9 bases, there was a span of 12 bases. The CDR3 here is CAWSVRQPGEQFF. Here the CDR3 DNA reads TGTGCCTGGAGTGTACGGCAGCCGGGTGAGCAGTTCTTC.

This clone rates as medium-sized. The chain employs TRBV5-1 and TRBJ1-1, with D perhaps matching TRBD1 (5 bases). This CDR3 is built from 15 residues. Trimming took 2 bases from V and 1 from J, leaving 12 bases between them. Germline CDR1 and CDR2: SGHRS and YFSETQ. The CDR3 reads CASSFEGAGNTEAFF. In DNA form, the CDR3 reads TGCGCCAGCAGCTTCGAAGGGGCGGGGAACACTGAAGCTTTCTTT.

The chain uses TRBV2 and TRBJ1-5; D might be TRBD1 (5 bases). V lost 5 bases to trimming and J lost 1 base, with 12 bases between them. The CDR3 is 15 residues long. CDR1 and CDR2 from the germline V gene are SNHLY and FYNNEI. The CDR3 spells CASSRDPGSNQPQHF. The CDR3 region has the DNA TGTGCCAGCAGTAGGGACCCTGGAAGCAATCAGCCCCAGCATTTT.

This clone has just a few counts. DNA of the CDR3: TGTGCCAGTAGTATCGGTCCGGGGTATGAAGCTTTCTTT. Amino acid sequence: CASSIGPGYEAFF. The gene calls are TRBV19 and TRBJ1-1; D ambiguous. V lost 3 bases, J lost 7 bases, and 12 bases lay in between. In germline, CDR1 is LNHDA, CDR2 SQIVND (reference sequence). This CDR3 region has 13 residues.

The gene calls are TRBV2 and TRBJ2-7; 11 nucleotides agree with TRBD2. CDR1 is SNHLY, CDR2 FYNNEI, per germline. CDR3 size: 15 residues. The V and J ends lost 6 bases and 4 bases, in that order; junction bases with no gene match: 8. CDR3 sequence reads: CASRAGTSGPYEQYF. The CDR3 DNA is TGTGCCAGCAGAGCTGGGACTAGCGGACCATACGAGCAGTACTTC. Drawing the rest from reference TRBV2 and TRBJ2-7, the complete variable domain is EPEVTQTPSHQVTQMGQEVILRCVPISNHLYFYWYRQILGQKVEFLVSFYNNEISEKSEIFDDQFSVERPDGSNFTLKIRSTKLEDSAMYFCASRAGTSGPYEQYFGPGTRLTVT.

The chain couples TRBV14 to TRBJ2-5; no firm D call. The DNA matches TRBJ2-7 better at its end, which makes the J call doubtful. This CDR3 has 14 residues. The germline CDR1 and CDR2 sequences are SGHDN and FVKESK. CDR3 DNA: TGTGCCAGCAGCTCGGGCGGCAGGTCCTACGAGCAGTACTTC. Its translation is CASSSGGRSYEQYF.

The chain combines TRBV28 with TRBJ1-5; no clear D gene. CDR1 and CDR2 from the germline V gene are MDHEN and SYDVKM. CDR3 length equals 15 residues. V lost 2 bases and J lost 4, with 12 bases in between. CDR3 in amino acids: CASSLRRLGNQPQHF. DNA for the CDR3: TGTGCCAGCAGTTTACGGCGCTTGGGTAATCAGCCCCAGCATTTT.

The CDR3 spells CASSQNLDLAYEQFF. DNA for the CDR3: TGTGCCAGCAGCCAGAACTTAGATCTAGCTTATGAGCAGTTCTTC. The V gene is TRBV4-2, the J gene TRBJ2-1; the D gene is possibly TRBD2 (5 bases). From germline, CDR1 is LGHNA and CDR2 YNFKEQ. The CDR3 runs to 15 residues. The ends were cut back, 3 bases at V and 8 bases at J, with 17 bases in the middle.

For the CDR3, the DNA is TGCGCCAGCAGCCAAGACGAATATCAGGGAAGTCTTGACTATGGCTACACCTTC. Amino acid sequence: CASSQDEYQGSLDYGYTF. The rearrangement uses TRBV4-1 and TRBJ1-2; TRBD1 is a possible D gene (5 bases). The V and J ends lost 0 bases and 3 bases respectively, with 20 bases between them. CDR1 and CDR2 from the germline V gene are MGHRA and YSYEKL. The CDR3 totals 18 residues.

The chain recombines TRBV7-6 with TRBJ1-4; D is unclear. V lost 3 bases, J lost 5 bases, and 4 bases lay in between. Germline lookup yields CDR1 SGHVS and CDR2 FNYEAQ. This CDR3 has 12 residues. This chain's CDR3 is CASSLRNEKLFF. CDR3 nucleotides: TGTGCCAGCAGCTTGAGAAATGAAAAACTGTTTTTT.

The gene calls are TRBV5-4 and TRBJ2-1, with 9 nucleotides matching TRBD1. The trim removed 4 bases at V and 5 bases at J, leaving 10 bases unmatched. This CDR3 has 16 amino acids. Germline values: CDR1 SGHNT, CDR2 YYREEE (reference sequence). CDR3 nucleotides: TGTGCCAGCAGCCTTGCTCGGGACAGGGCAAACAATGAGCAGTTCTTC. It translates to CASSLARDRANNEQFF.